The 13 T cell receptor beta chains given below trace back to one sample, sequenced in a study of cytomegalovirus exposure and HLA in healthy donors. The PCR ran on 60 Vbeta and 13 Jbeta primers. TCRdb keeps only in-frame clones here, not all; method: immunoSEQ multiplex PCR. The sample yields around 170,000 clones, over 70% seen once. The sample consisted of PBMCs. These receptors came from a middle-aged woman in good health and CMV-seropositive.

In nucleotides, the CDR3 is TGTGCCACCAGCAGAGATCGGGTGACGTGGACTGAAGCTTTCTTT. This gives the protein CATSRDRVTWTEAFF. This chain uses TRBV15 with TRBJ1-1, with no clear D. This CDR3 has 15 residues. V was pared by 0 bases and J by 5 bases, with 13 bases between. CDR1 and CDR2 (germline): LNHNV, YYDKDF (reference sequence).

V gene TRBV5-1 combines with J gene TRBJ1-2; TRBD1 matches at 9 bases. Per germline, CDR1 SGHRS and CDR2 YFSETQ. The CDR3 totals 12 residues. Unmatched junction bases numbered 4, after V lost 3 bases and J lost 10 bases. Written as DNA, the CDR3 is TGCGCCAGCAGCTCACAGGGGGCGGTCTACACCTTC. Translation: CASSSQGAVYTF.

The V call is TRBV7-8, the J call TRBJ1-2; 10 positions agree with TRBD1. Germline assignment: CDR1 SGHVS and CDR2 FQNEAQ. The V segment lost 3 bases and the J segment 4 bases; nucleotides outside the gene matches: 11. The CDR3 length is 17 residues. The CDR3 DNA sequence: TGTGCCAGCAGCTTGAACCCGGGACAGGGGAACACCTATGGCTACACCTTC. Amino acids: CASSLNPGQGNTYGYTF.

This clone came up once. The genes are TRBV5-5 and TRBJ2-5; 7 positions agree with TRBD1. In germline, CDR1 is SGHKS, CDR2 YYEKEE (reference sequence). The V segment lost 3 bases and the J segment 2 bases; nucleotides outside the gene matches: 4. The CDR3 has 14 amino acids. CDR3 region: CASSYSGQQETQYF. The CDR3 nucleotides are TGTGCCAGCAGCTACTCGGGACAGCAAGAGACCCAGTACTTC. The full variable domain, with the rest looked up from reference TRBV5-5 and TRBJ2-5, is DAGVTQSPTHLIKTRGQQVTLRCSPISGHKSVSWYQQVLGQGPQFIFQYYEKEERGRGNFPDRFSARQFPNYSSELNVNALLLGDSALYLCASSYSGQQETQYFGPGTRLLVL.

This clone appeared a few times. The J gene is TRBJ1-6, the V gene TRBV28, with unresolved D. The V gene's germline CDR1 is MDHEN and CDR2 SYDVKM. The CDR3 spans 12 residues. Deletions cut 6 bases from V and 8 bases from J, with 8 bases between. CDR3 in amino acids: CASRHIYSPLHF. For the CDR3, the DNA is TGTGCCAGCAGACATATTTATTCACCCCTCCACTTT.

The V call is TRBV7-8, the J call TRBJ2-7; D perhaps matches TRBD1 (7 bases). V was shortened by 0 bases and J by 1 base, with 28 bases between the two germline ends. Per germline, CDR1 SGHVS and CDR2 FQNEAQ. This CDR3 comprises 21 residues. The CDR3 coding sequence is TGTGCCAGCAGCTTAGCGCTAGGTTCAGGGGGTCTAGCGAGGTCTTCCTACGAGCAGTACTTC. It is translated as CASSLALGSGGLARSSYEQYF.

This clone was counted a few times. The CDR3 region is CASSSASTRNEQYF. CDR3 in DNA: TGTGCCAGCAGCTCGGCGTCGACTCGAAACGAGCAGTACTTC. The chain has TRBV7-9 and TRBJ2-7; D unresolved. This CDR3 has 14 amino acids. V lost 4 bases and J lost 5, with 15 bases in between. Germline loops: CDR1 SEHNR, CDR2 FQNEAQ (reference sequence).

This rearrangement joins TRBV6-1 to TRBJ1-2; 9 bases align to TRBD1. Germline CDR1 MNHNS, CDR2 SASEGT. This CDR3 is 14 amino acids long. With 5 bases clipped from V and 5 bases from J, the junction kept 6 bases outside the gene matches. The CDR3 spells CASSPGTGRYGYTF. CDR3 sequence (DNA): TGTGCCAGCAGTCCCGGGACAGGGCGGTATGGCTACACCTTC.

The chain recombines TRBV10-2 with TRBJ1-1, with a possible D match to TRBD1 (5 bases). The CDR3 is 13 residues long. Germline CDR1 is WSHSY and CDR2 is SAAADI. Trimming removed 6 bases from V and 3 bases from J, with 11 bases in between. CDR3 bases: TGCGCCAGCAGATCGGGGGGAGACACTGAAGCTTTCTTT. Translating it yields CASRSGGDTEAFF.

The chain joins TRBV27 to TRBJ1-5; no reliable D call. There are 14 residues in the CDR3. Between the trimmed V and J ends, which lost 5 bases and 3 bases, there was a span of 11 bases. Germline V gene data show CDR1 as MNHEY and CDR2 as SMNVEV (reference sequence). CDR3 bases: TGTGCCAGCAGTCCTACAGCTTCCAATCAGCCCCAGCATTTT. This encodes CASSPTASNQPQHF.

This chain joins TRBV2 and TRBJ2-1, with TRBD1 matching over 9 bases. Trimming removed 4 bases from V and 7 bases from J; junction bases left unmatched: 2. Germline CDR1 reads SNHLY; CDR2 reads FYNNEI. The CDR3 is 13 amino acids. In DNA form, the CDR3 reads TGTGCCAGCAGTGGGGACAGGGAGAATGAGCAGTTCTTC. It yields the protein CASSGDRENEQFF. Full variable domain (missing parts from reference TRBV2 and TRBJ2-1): EPEVTQTPSHQVTQMGQEVILRCVPISNHLYFYWYRQILGQKVEFLVSFYNNEISEKSEIFDDQFSVERPDGSNFTLKIRSTKLEDSAMYFCASSGDRENEQFFGPGTRLTVL.

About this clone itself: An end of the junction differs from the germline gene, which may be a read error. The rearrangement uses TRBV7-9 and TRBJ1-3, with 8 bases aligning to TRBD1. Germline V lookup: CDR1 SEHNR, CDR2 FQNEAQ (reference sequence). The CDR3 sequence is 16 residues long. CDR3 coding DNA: TGTGCCAGCAGGTTAGCAGGGGGCCTCTCTGGAAACACCATATATTTT. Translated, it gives CASRLAGGLSGNTIYF.

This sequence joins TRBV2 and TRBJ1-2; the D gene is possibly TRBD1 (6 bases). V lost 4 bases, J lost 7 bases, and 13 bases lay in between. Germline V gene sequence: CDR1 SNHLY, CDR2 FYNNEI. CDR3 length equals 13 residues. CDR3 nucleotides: TGTGCCAGCAGTGGAGGGGGAGCGCGTGGCTACACCTTC. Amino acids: CASSGGGARGYTF.